Shown below are 32 T cell receptor beta chains from a single sample sequenced in a study of graft-versus-host responses after intestinal transplantation. The protocol was immunoSEQ multiplex PCR, while the TCRdb copy is restricted to in-frame clones and leaves out a portion. The sample includes about 27,000 clones, approximately 95% of them seen just once. Specimen: PBMCs, collected 18 days after transplant. These receptors were taken from a human patient who received an intestinal transplant, so some T cells may come from the graft donor.

The J gene is TRBJ2-5, the V gene TRBV5-4, with 7 bases identical to TRBD1. CDR1 and CDR2 (germline): SGHNT, YYREEE (reference sequence). This CDR3 spans 17 amino acids. V lost 6 bases and J lost 5; bases outside the gene matches: 19. The CDR3 sequence: CASTSWPRGKKEETQYF. DNA for the CDR3: TGTGCCAGCACCTCCTGGCCCAGGGGGAAGAAGGAGGAGACCCAGTACTTC. Complete variable domain (other parts from reference TRBV5-4 and TRBJ2-5): ETGVTQSPTHLIKTRGQQVTLRCSSQSGHNTVSWYQQALGQGPQFIFQYYREEENGRGNFPPRFSGLQFPNYSSELNVNALELDDSALYLCASTSWPRGKKEETQYFGPGTRLLVL.

Note on this clone: Other DNA sequences of this sample code for an identical CDR3. The V gene is TRBV10-3, the J gene TRBJ2-7; D not resolved. Trimming stripped 0 bases from V and 1 base from J, with 10 bases between. Per the germline V gene, CDR1 is ENHRY and CDR2 is SYGVKD. CDR3 length: 15 amino acids. The CDR3 spells CAISESDIRSYEQYF. CDR3 in DNA: TGTGCCATCAGTGAGTCCGACATAAGGTCCTACGAGCAGTACTTC.

The chain links TRBV19 to TRBJ1-4; D not resolved. Trimming left V 3 bases short and J 0 bases short, with 5 bases between. Germline-derived CDR1 and CDR2 are LNHDA and SQIVND (reference sequence). There are 14 residues in the CDR3. The CDR3 reads CASSIPATNEKLFF. The CDR3 coding sequence is TGTGCCAGTAGTATTCCTGCAACTAATGAAAAACTGTTTTTT.

V usage is TRBV10-1 and J usage is TRBJ2-2; D gene unclear. This CDR3 has 15 residues. Between the trimmed V and J ends, which lost 2 bases and 1 base, there was a span of 8 bases. CDR1 and CDR2 (germline): WNHNN, SYGVQD (reference sequence). CDR3 in amino acids: CASSERPKNTGELFF. CDR3 DNA: TGCGCCAGCAGTGAGAGACCAAAGAACACCGGGGAGCTGTTTTTT.

The chain uses TRBV11-2 and TRBJ2-3, with 8 bases that match TRBD2. Germline values: CDR1 SGHAT, CDR2 FQNNGV. With V trimmed by 7 bases and J by 3 bases, 6 bases remained unmatched. CDR3 length: 14 residues. The CDR3 is CASNRAGATDTQYF. The DNA for the CDR3 is TGTGCCAGCAACAGAGCGGGGGCGACAGATACGCAGTATTTT.

The V gene is TRBV6-6, the J gene TRBJ1-5; D unclear. CDR1 and CDR2 from the germline V gene are MNHNY and SVGAGI (reference sequence). The CDR3 spans 13 residues. Trimming removed 4 bases from V and 4 bases from J, with 8 bases in between. Here the CDR3 reads CASSLRVNQPQHF. As DNA, the CDR3 is TGTGCCAGCAGTTTGAGAGTTAATCAGCCCCAGCATTTT.

This clone occurred once. V gene TRBV11-2 combines with J gene TRBJ2-3; 13 positions agree with TRBD2. Germline values: CDR1 SGHAT, CDR2 FQNNGV. The CDR3 is made up of 16 amino acids. Trimming took 5 bases from V and 4 from J; bases not matched to a gene: 6. The CDR3 sequence: CASSPGTSGAADTQYF. The CDR3 DNA follows: TGTGCCAGCAGCCCAGGGACTAGCGGGGCGGCAGATACGCAGTATTTT. The whole variable domain, remainder taken from reference TRBV11-2 and TRBJ2-3, is EAGVAQSPRYKIIEKRQSVAFWCNPISGHATLYWYQQILGQGPKLLIQFQNNGVVDDSQLPKDRFSAERLKGVDSTLKIQPAKLEDSAVYLCASSPGTSGAADTQYFGPGTRLTVL.

This chain links TRBV6-5 with TRBJ1-1; D gene uncertain. Germline V gene lookup returns CDR1 MNHEY and CDR2 SVGAGI. The V and J ends lost 4 bases and 4 bases respectively, with 13 bases between them. The CDR3 covers 14 residues. This chain's CDR3 is CASSFGLTATEAFF. CDR3 sequence (DNA): TGTGCCAGCAGTTTTGGACTGACGGCCACTGAAGCTTTCTTT.

This chain uses TRBV9 with TRBJ1-2; possibly TRBD1 for D (6 bases). Germline-derived CDR1 and CDR2 are SGDLS and YYNGEE. The CDR3 is made up of 12 amino acids. The V end was cut by 2 bases, the J end by 8 bases, with 10 bases between. The CDR3 sequence: CASSVTGGGYTF. DNA of the CDR3: TGTGCCAGCAGCGTGACGGGGGGCGGCTACACCTTC.

The genes are TRBV5-1 and TRBJ2-3; D may be TRBD2 (7 bases). V shed 1 base and J shed 2 bases, with 17 bases lying between them. This CDR3 is built from 17 residues. Germline CDR1 and CDR2: SGHRS and YFSETQ. CDR3 sequence (DNA): TGCGCCAGCAGCTTGTCGTTGGCGGGGGCCTACACAGATACGCAGTATTTT. Protein product: CASSLSLAGAYTDTQYF.

CDR3: CAISESAGYGYTF. CDR3 sequence (DNA): TGTGCCATCAGTGAGTCCGCCGGGTATGGCTACACCTTC. The V call is TRBV10-3, the J call TRBJ1-2; D is ambiguous. V was trimmed by 0 bases and J by 5 bases, leaving 7 bases between them. The CDR3 extends over 13 amino acids. Germline V lookup: CDR1 ENHRY, CDR2 SYGVKD.

To note about this clone: The junction departs from germline at one end; a sequencing error may be responsible. The V call is TRBV4-1, the J call TRBJ1-5, with TRBD1 matching 7 bases. Per germline, CDR1 MGHRA and CDR2 YSYEKL. The CDR3 length is 14 residues. The CDR3 sequence is CASSHRQGNQPQHF. As DNA, the CDR3 is TGTGCCAGCAGCCACCGACAGGGTAATCAGCCCCAGCATTTT.

The rearrangement links TRBV9 to TRBJ2-1, with 13 bases identical to TRBD2. The CDR3 spans 17 residues. The V and J ends lost 0 bases and 8 bases, in that order; junction bases with no gene match: 8. Germline-derived CDR1 and CDR2 are SGDLS and YYNGEE. The CDR3 loop reads CASSVETSGGARHEQFF. DNA for the CDR3: TGTGCCAGCAGCGTAGAAACTAGCGGGGGGGCTCGCCATGAGCAGTTCTTC. Combining the CDR3 with reference TRBV9 and TRBJ2-1 gives the whole variable domain DSGVTQTPKHLITATGQRVTLRCSPRSGDLSVYWYQQSLDQGLQFLIQYYNGEERAKGNILERFSAQQFPDLHSELNLSSLELGDSALYFCASSVETSGGARHEQFFGPGTRLTVL.

The chain joins TRBV7-9 to TRBJ1-5, with TRBD1 matching over 7 bases. This CDR3 comprises 15 residues. J was trimmed by 0 bases and V by 5 bases; bases with no gene match: 4. Germline assignment: CDR1 SEHNR and CDR2 FQNEAQ (reference sequence). The CDR3 is CASSRTGLSNQPQHF. CDR3 bases: TGTGCCAGCAGCCGGACAGGCCTTAGCAATCAGCCCCAGCATTTT.

This clone was seen once. Sequence at one end of the junction differs from germline and may be a read error. The CDR3 reads CASRLGTSGGTDTQYF. The CDR3 DNA sequence: TGTGCCAGCAGGTTGGGGACTAGCGGGGGCACAGATACGCAGTATTTT. This chain links TRBV5-6 with TRBJ2-3; 13 bases agree with TRBD2. CDR1 and CDR2 (germline): SGHDT, YYEEEE. The CDR3 extends over 16 amino acids.

This clone was observed a single time. The chain recombines TRBV27 with TRBJ1-5, with D possibly TRBD1 on 6 matching bases. Trimming cost V 3 bases and J 4 bases, with 7 bases left between them. The CDR3 length is 13 residues. Germline V gene sequence: CDR1 MNHEY, CDR2 SMNVEV (reference sequence). DNA of the CDR3: TGTGCCAGCAGTTTTCAGGGGAATCAGCCCCAGCATTTT. It translates to CASSFQGNQPQHF.

This chain joins TRBV5-6 and TRBJ2-3, with D possibly TRBD1 on 6 matching bases. V was shortened by 6 bases and J by 4 bases, with 15 bases between the two germline ends. This CDR3 region has 14 residues. Per the germline V gene, CDR1 is SGHDT and CDR2 is YYEEEE. The CDR3 is CASKGEAMADTQYF. CDR3 bases: TGTGCCAGCAAGGGGGAAGCGATGGCAGATACGCAGTATTTT.

The chain combines TRBV5-4 with TRBJ1-6, with 9 bases that match TRBD1. V lost 2 bases and J lost 11; bases outside the gene matches: 14. Per germline, CDR1 SGHNT and CDR2 YYREEE (reference sequence). The CDR3 spans 17 residues. CDR3 bases: TGTGCCAGCAGCTTTGGGTTTGAGACAGGGGGGAGTCCACCCCTCCACTTT. Its protein is CASSFGFETGGSPPLHF. Full variable domain (outside the CDR3, taken from reference TRBV5-4 and TRBJ1-6): ETGVTQSPTHLIKTRGQQVTLRCSSQSGHNTVSWYQQALGQGPQFIFQYYREEENGRGNFPPRFSGLQFPNYSSELNVNALELDDSALYLCASSFGFETGGSPPLHFGNGTRLTVT.

This clone was recorded a few times. The V call is TRBV5-1, the J call TRBJ2-3, with TRBD2 identical over 10 bases. The CDR3 contains 16 residues. The V gene end was trimmed by 0 bases and the J gene end by 2 bases; junction bases not matched to a gene: 3. From germline, CDR1 is SGHRS and CDR2 YFSETQ. As DNA, the CDR3 is TGCGCCAGCAGCTTGGAAGCGGGGGGGATCACAGATACGCAGTATTTT. Its translation is CASSLEAGGITDTQYF.

V gene TRBV19 combines with J gene TRBJ1-2, with D unclear. Per the germline V gene, CDR1 is LNHDA and CDR2 is SQIVND (reference sequence). CDR3 size: 13 residues. Trimming stripped 7 bases from V and 4 bases from J, with 13 bases between. CDR3 in DNA: TGTGCCAGTATGACCCGACGGTTCTATGGCTACACCTTC. As protein: CASMTRRFYGYTF. Variable domain in full (rest from reference TRBV19 and TRBJ1-2): DGGITQSPKYLFRKEGQNVTLSCEQNLNHDAMYWYRQDPGQGLRLIYYSQIVNDFQKGDIAEGYSVSREKKESFPLTVTSAQKNPTAFYLCASMTRRFYGYTFGSGTRLTVV.

In this sample, this clone turned up once. The V gene is TRBV5-1, the J gene TRBJ1-6; a weak D match, TRBD1 (5 bases). V lost 0 bases to trimming and J lost 6 bases, with 13 bases between them. Germline V gene sequence: CDR1 SGHRS, CDR2 YFSETQ. The CDR3 has 16 amino acids. This CDR3 is CASSLESPGINSPLHF. In nucleotides, the CDR3 is TGCGCCAGCAGCTTGGAGTCTCCAGGGATTAATTCACCCCTCCACTTT.

The chain joins TRBV7-9 to TRBJ2-5; TRBD1 matches 9 bases. From germline, CDR1 is SEHNR and CDR2 FQNEAQ (reference sequence). The length of the CDR3 is 15 residues. The J segment lost 4 bases and the V segment lost 6 bases, leaving 9 bases of the junction unmatched. This CDR3 is CASSHRTGAPETQYF. The CDR3 DNA follows: TGTGCCAGCAGTCACCGGACAGGGGCTCCAGAGACCCAGTACTTC.

V gene TRBV7-9 combines with J gene TRBJ1-1; no clear D gene. This CDR3 has 12 residues. V shed 6 bases and J shed 3 bases, with 8 bases lying between them. Germline V gene data show CDR1 as SEHNR and CDR2 as FQNEAQ (reference sequence). The CDR3 DNA is TGTGCCAGCAGAAAATTCGACACTGAAGCTTTCTTT. Translating gives CASRKFDTEAFF.

The rearrangement joins TRBV5-4 to TRBJ2-7; 8 bases line up with TRBD1. J was trimmed by 5 bases and V by 3 bases; bases with no gene match: 10. Germline CDR1 reads SGHNT; CDR2 reads YYREEE (reference sequence). This CDR3 comprises 15 residues. The chain's CDR3 is CASSYGQGPFDEQYF. The CDR3 nucleotides are TGTGCCAGCAGCTACGGACAGGGACCCTTCGACGAGCAGTACTTC.

This clone was picked up one time. The chain couples TRBV10-2 to TRBJ2-2; D is unresolved. V was pared by 2 bases and J by 7 bases, with 8 bases between. This CDR3 is 13 amino acids long. CDR1 is WSHSY, CDR2 SAAADI, per germline. The CDR3 protein is CASSEAGGGELFF. CDR3 coding DNA: TGCGCCAGCAGTGAGGCTGGTGGCGGGGAGCTGTTTTTT.

The chain carries TRBV2 and TRBJ1-2; the match to TRBD1 covers 7 bases. Germline V CDR1 and CDR2: SNHLY, FYNNEI. The CDR3 spans 14 residues. J lost 3 bases, V lost 7 bases, and 8 bases had no gene match. CDR3 in amino acids: CASTWTGGDYGYTF. The DNA of the CDR3 is TGTGCCAGCACTTGGACAGGCGGTGACTATGGCTACACCTTC. Filled out from reference TRBV2 and TRBJ1-2, the complete variable domain reads EPEVTQTPSHQVTQMGQEVILRCVPISNHLYFYWYRQILGQKVEFLVSFYNNEISEKSEIFDDQFSVERPDGSNFTLKIRSTKLEDSAMYFCASTWTGGDYGYTFGSGTRLTVV.

The gene calls are TRBV4-1 and TRBJ1-1; D ambiguous. The CDR3 covers 18 residues. Trimming removed 4 bases from V and 4 bases from J, with 25 bases in between. CDR1 is MGHRA, CDR2 YSYEKL, per germline. The CDR3 is CASSRIHVRVRVGTEAFF. DNA of the CDR3: TGCGCCAGCAGCCGGATTCACGTCCGGGTTAGGGTGGGCACTGAAGCTTTCTTT.

The chain recombines TRBV2 with TRBJ1-2; D not certain. This CDR3 region has 13 residues. Germline CDR1 reads SNHLY; CDR2 reads FYNNEI. V was pared by 0 bases and J by 4 bases, with 6 bases between. The CDR3: CASSEAQSYGYTF. In DNA, the CDR3 is TGTGCCAGCAGTGAAGCGCAGAGCTATGGCTACACCTTC.

This clone has more than one count but fewer than ten. The V gene is TRBV9, the J gene TRBJ2-1, with 16 bases matching TRBD2. Germline values: CDR1 SGDLS, CDR2 YYNGEE. This CDR3 contains 22 residues. V lost 0 bases and J lost 5; bases outside the gene matches: 17. CDR3 amino acids: CASSVAPGLAGGSLTPNNEQFF. The CDR3 region has the DNA TGTGCCAGCAGCGTAGCTCCGGGACTAGCGGGGGGGTCCTTAACCCCGAACAATGAGCAGTTCTTC.

V gene TRBV7-9 combines with J gene TRBJ2-2, with 8 bases matching TRBD1. The V segment lost 5 bases and the J segment 4 bases; nucleotides outside the gene matches: 6. Germline CDR1 reads SEHNR; CDR2 reads FQNEAQ (reference sequence). The CDR3 extends over 15 amino acids. CDR3 residues: CASSPAGGPTGELFF. CDR3 nucleotide sequence: TGTGCCAGCAGCCCGGCAGGGGGCCCCACCGGGGAGCTGTTTTTT.

This sequence joins TRBV13 and TRBJ1-4; 7 bases are a match to TRBD1. The ends lost 1 base at V and 6 bases at J; junction bases unmatched: 8. This CDR3 is 16 amino acids long. The germline gives CDR1 PRHDT, CDR2 FYEKMQ (reference sequence). The CDR3, as DNA: TGTGCCAGCAGCTTAGCGGCCACAGGGGCGGATGAAAAACTGTTTTTT. It codes for CASSLAATGADEKLFF.

The rearrangement joins TRBV6-1 to TRBJ1-1; D is perhaps TRBD1 (5 bases). The CDR3 is made up of 14 amino acids. CDR1 is MNHNS, CDR2 SASEGT, per germline. V lost 1 base, J lost 1 base, and 7 bases lay in between. CDR3 sequence: CASSEGGKNTEAFF. CDR3 coding DNA: TGTGCCAGCAGTGAAGGGGGGAAGAACACTGAAGCTTTCTTT.